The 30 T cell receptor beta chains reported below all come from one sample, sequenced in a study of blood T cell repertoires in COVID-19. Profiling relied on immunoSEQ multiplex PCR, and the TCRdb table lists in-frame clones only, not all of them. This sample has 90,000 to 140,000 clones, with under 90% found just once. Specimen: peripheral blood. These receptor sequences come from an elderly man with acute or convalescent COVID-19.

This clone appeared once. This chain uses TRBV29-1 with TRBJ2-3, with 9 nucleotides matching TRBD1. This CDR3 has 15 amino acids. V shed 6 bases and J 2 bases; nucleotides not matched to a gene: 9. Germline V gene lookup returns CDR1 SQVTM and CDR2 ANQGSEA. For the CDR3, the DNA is TGCAGCGTGGGAGCCGGGACAGGGTCCACAGATACGCAGTATTTT. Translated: CSVGAGTGSTDTQYF.

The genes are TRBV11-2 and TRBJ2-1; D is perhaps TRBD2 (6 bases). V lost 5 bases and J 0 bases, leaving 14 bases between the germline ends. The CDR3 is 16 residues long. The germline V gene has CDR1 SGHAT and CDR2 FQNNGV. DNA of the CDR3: TGTGCCAGCAGCATCCGGGACTCCAGCTCCTACAATGAGCAGTTCTTC. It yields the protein CASSIRDSSSYNEQFF.

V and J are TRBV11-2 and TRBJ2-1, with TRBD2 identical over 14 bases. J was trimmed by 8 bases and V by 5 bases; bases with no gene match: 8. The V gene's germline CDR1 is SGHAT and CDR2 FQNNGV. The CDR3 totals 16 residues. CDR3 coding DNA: TGTGCCAGCAGCACGGGACTAGCGGGAGCAGTCTATGAGCAGTTCTTC. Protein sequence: CASSTGLAGAVYEQFF.

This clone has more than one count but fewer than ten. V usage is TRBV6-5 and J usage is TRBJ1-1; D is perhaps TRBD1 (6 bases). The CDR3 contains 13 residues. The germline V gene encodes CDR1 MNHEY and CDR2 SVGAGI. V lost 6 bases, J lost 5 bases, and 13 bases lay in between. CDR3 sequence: CASSGQIGTEAFF. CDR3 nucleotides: TGTGCCAGCAGCGGACAGATTGGGACTGAAGCTTTCTTT.

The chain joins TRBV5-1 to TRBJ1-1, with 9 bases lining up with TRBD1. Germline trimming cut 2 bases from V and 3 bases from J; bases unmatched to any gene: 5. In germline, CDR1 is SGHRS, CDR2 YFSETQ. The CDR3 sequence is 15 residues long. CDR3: CASSFTGGGDTEAFF. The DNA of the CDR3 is TGCGCCAGCAGCTTTACAGGGGGCGGAGACACTGAAGCTTTCTTT.

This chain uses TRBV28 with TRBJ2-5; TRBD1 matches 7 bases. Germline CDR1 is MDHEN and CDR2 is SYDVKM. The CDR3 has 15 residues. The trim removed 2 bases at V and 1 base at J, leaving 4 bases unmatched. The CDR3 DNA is TGTGCCAGCAGTTTACCCAGGGGGATCCAAGAGACCCAGTACTTC. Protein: CASSLPRGIQETQYF.

In DNA form, the CDR3 reads TGTGCCAGCAGTTACAGCGGGAGGGCCACAGATACGCAGTATTTT. It encodes CASSYSGRATDTQYF. This chain joins TRBV5-6 and TRBJ2-3; 10 positions match TRBD2. Germline lookup yields CDR1 SGHDT and CDR2 YYEEEE. The J segment lost 2 bases and the V segment lost 5 bases, leaving 5 bases of the junction unmatched. The CDR3 is made up of 15 amino acids.

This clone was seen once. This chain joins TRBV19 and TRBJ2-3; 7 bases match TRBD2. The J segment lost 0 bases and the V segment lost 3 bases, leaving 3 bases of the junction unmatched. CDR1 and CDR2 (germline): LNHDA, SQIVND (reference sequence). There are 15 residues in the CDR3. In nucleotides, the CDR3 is TGTGCCAGTAGTATCCCTAGCGGTAGCACAGATACGCAGTATTTT. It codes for CASSIPSGSTDTQYF. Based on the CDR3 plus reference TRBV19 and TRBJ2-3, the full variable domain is DGGITQSPKYLFRKEGQNVTLSCEQNLNHDAMYWYRQDPGQGLRLIYYSQIVNDFQKGDIAEGYSVSREKKESFPLTVTSAQKNPTAFYLCASSIPSGSTDTQYFGPGTRLTVL.

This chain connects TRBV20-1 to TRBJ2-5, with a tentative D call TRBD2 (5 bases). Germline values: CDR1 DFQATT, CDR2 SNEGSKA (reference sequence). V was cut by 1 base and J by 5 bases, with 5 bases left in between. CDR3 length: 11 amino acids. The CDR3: CSARVAETQYF. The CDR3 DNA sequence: TGCAGTGCTAGAGTAGCGGAGACCCAGTACTTC.

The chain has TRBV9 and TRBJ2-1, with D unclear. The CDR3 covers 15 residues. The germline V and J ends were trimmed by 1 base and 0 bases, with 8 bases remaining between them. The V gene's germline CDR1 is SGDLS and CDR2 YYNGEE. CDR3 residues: CASSVNVHSYNEQFF. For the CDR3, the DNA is TGTGCCAGCAGCGTAAATGTCCACTCCTACAATGAGCAGTTCTTC.

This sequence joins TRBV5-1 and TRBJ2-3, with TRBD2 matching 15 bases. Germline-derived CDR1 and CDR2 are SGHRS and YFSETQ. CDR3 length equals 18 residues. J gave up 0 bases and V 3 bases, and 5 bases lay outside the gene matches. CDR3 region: CASSSGLAGGLSTDTQYF. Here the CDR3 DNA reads TGCGCCAGCAGCTCAGGACTAGCGGGGGGGTTGAGCACAGATACGCAGTATTTT.

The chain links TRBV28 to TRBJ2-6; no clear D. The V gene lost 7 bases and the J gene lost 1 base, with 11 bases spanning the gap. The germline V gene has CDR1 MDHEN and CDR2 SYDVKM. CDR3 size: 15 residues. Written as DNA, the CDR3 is TGTGCCAGCACCCCTATCGTTTCTGGGGCCAACGTCCTGACTTTC. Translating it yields CASTPIVSGANVLTF.

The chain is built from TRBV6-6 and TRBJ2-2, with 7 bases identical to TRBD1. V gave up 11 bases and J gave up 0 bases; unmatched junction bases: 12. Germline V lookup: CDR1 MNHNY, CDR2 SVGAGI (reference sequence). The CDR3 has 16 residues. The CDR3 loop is CAAWTGDSANTGELFF. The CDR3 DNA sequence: TGTGCCGCTTGGACAGGTGACTCCGCGAACACCGGGGAGCTGTTTTTT.

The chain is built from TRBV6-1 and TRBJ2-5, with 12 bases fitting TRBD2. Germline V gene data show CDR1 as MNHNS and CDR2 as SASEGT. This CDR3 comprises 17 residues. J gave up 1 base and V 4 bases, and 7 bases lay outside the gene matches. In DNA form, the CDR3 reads TGTGCCAGCAGTGTTCCTAGCGGGAGGGCCACCCAAGAGACCCAGTACTTC. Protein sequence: CASSVPSGRATQETQYF.

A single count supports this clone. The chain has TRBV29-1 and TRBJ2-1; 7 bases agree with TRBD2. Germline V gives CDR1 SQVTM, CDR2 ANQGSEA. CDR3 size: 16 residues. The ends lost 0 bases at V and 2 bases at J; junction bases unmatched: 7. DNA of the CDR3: TGCAGCGTTGAAGATCCGGGCGGGAGAACCTACAATGAGCAGTTCTTC. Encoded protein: CSVEDPGGRTYNEQFF.

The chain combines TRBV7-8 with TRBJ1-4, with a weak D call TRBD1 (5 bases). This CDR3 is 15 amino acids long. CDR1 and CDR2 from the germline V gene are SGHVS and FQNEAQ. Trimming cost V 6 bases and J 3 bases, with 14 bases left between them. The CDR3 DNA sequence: TGTGCCAGCAGACACCCGGGGGGAGCTAATGAAAAACTGTTTTTT. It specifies CASRHPGGANEKLFF.

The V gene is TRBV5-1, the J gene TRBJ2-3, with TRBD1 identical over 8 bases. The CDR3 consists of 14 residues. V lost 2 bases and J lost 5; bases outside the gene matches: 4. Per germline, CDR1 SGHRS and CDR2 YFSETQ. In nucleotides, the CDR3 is TGCGCCAGCAGCTTATCCGGGACAGGAGATACGCAGTATTTT. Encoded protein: CASSLSGTGDTQYF.

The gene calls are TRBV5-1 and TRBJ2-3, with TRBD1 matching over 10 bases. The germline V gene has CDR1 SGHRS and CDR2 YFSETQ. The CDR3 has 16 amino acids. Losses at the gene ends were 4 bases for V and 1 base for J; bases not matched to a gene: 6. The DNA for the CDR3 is TGCGCCAGCAGCACTGCCGGGACAGGGGGCACAGATACGCAGTATTTT. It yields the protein CASSTAGTGGTDTQYF.

The CDR3 region has the DNA TGCGCCAGCAGCCAACAGGGCGTCGCGTCCTACAATGAGCAGTTCTTC. Its translation: CASSQQGVASYNEQFF. The V and J genes are TRBV5-1 and TRBJ2-1, with D perhaps TRBD1 (6 bases). This CDR3 contains 16 residues. Trimming cost V 4 bases and J 1 base, with 15 bases left between them. Germline-derived CDR1 and CDR2 are SGHRS and YFSETQ.

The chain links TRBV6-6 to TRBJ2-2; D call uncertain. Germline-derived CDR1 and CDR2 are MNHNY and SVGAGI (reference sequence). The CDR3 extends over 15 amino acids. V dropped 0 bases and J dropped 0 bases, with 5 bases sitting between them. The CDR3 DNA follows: TGTGCCAGCAGTTACTCGGCAGCGAACACCGGGGAGCTGTTTTTT. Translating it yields CASSYSAANTGELFF.

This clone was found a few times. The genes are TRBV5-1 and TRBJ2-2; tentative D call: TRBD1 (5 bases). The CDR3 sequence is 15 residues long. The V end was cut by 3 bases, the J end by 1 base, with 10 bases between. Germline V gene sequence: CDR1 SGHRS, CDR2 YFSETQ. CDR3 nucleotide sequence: TGCGCCAGCAGCTCCCTAGGACAGAACACCGGGGAGCTGTTTTTT. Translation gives CASSSLGQNTGELFF.

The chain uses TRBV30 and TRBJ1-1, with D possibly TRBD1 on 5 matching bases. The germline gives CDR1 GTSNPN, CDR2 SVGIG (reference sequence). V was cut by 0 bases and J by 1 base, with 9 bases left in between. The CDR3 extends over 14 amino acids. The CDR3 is CAWSVPTENTEAFF. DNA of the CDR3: TGTGCCTGGAGTGTACCGACAGAGAACACTGAAGCTTTCTTT.

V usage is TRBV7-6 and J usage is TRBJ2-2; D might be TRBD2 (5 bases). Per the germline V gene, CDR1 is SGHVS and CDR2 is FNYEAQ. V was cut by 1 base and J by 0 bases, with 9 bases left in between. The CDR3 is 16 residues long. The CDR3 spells CASSLEVASNTGELFF. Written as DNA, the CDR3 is TGTGCCAGCAGCTTAGAGGTAGCGTCGAACACCGGGGAGCTGTTTTTT.

This CDR3 reads CASSYSQGKAEAFF. The CDR3 bases are TGTGCCAGCAGTTACTCGCAGGGGAAGGCTGAAGCTTTCTTT. This chain connects TRBV6-5 to TRBJ1-1, with D possibly being TRBD1 (6 bases). Germline lookup yields CDR1 MNHEY and CDR2 SVGAGI. The germline V and J ends were trimmed by 0 bases and 6 bases, with 11 bases remaining between them. The CDR3 loop spans 14 amino acids.

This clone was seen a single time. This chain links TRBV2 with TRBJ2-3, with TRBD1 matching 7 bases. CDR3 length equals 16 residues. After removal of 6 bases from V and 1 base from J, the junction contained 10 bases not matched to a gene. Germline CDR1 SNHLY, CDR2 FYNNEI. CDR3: CASSLFGQEGTDTQYF. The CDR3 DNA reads TGTGCCAGCAGCCTCTTCGGACAGGAGGGCACAGATACGCAGTATTTT.

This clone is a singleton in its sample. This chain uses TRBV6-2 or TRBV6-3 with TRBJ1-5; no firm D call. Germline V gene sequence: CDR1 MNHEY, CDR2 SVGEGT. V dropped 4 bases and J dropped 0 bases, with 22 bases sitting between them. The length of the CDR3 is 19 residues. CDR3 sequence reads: CASSSEVHAVIHSNQPQHF. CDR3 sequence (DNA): TGTGCCAGCAGTTCCGAAGTTCACGCGGTCATTCATAGCAATCAGCCCCAGCATTTT.

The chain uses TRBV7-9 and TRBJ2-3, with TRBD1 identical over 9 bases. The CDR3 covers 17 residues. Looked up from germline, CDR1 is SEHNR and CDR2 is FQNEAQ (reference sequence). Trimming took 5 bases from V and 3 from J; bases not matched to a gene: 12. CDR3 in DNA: TGTGCCAGCAGCCCGCGAATACAGGGGGCCTGGACAGATACGCAGTATTTT. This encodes CASSPRIQGAWTDTQYF.

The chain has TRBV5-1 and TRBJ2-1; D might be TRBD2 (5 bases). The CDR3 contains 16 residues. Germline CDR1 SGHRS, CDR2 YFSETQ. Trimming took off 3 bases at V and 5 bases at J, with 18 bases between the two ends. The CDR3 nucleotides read TGCGCCAGCAGCTCTTCGCTAGAGAGGGCCAACAATGAGCAGTTCTTC. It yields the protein CASSSSLERANNEQFF.

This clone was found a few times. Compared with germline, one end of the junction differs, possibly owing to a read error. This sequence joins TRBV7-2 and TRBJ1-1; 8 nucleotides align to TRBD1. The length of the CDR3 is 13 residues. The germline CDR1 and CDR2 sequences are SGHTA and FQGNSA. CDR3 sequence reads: CASSSGQGLETYF. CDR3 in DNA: TGTGCCAGCAGCAGCGGACAGGGTTTGGAGACTTACTTT.

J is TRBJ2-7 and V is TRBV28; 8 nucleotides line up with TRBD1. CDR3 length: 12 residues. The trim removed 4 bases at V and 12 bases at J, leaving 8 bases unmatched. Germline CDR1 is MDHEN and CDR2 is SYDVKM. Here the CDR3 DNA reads TGTGCCAGCAGTTCACAAGGGGACAGGACGTACTTC. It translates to CASSSQGDRTYF.